Detailed here is one TCR beta chain. This sample stems from a study of control samples from healthy donors and cancer patients. This CDR3 comprises 15 residues. CDR1 is SGHRS, CDR2 YFSETQ, per germline. Trimming took 0 bases from V and 0 from J, leaving 8 bases between them. The table came from immunoSEQ multiplex PCR; TCRdb's copy has only in-frame clones and leaves some out. Here the sample spans roughly 160,000 clones, about 90% being singletons. This rearrangement joins TRBV5-1 to TRBJ2-3; D gene ambiguous. The sequenced material came from blood. This TCR was sampled from a woman aged 25 to 45 in good health. CDR3 region: CASSLGQTSTDTQYF. CDR3 sequence (DNA): TGCGCCAGCAGCTTGGGGCAGACTAGCACAGATACGCAGTATTTT.